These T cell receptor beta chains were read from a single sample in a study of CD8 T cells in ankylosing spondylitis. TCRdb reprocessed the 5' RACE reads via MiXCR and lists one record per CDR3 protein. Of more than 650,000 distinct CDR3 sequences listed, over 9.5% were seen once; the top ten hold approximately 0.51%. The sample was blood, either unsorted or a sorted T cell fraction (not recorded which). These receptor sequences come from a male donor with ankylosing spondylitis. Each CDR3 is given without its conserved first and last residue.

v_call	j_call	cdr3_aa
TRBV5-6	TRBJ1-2	ASSYLDRSYGYT
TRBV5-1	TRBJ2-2	ASSLSPAGGKGELF
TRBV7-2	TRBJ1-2	ASSLAGFSGYT
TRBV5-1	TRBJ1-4	ASSLSGPVADGLF
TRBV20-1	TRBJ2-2	SVPKGQGRTGELF
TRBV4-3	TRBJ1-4	ASSPRGGIFATNEKLF
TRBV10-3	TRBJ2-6	AISYRDSSGANVLT
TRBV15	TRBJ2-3	THLSGSSDTQY
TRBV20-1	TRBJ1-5	SATRSNQPQH
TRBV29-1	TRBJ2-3	SVLTGSDTQY
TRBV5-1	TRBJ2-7	ASSLDRTYEQY
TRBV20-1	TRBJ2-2	SARVGLPNTGELF
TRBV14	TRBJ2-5	ASSQEPGWETQY
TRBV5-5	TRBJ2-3	ASSLVGFPDTQY
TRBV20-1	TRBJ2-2	SARDLWAGELF
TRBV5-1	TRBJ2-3	ASSSSWTGAQY
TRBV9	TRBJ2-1	ASSKGTSGPQF
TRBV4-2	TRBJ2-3	ASSQGLAETSTDTQY
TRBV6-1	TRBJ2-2	ASTPIAGTGTTGELF
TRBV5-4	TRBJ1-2	ASSLGPMASTYGYT
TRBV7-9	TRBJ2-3	ASSSGVSSTDTQY
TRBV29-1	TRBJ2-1	SVGTSGISYNEQF
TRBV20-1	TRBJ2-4	SARVSGRNIQY
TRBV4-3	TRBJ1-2	ASSQVEQIYNYGYT
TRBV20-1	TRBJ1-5	SASQGAEQPQH
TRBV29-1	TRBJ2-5	SVHPGQGQETQY
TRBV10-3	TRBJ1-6	AISAKDSSYNSPLH
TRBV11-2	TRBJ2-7	ASSLDRDSGRSDYEQY
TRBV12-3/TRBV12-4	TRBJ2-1	ASSPRTSRSSYNEQF
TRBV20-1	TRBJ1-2	SANYPPEGYT
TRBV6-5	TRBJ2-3	ASRGSGDTQY
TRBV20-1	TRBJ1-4	SARVGSGDEKLF
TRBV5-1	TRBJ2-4	ASSGWGRGSRTSKNIQY
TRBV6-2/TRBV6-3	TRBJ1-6	ASMAWVYGSPLH
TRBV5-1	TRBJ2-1	ASSYTGGSYNEQF
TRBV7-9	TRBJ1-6	ASSLAGSYNSPLH
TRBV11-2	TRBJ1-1	ASSFFGILEAF
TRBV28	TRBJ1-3	ASTRRGGVGNTIY
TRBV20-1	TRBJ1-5	SATRPYAVSNQPQH
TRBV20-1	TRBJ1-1	SARDGRGQSEAF
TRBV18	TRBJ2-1	ASSPFRDSNEQF
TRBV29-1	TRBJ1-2	SAGTGGSGYT
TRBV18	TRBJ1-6	ASSPWDRDIPGSPLH
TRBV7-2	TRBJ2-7	ASSLRGTGYYEQY
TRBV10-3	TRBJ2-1	AISDRGGGYEQF
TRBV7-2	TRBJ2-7	ASSLGGRLYYEQY
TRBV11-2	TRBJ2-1	ASSLVGDEQF
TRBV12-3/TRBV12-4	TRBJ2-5	ASSLNILAGVQETQY
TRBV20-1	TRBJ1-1	SARVGRMNTEAF
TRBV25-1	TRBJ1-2	ASSESQWSNYGYT
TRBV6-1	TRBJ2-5	ASSPSGRQETQY
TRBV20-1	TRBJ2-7	SVPLRGMQGEQY